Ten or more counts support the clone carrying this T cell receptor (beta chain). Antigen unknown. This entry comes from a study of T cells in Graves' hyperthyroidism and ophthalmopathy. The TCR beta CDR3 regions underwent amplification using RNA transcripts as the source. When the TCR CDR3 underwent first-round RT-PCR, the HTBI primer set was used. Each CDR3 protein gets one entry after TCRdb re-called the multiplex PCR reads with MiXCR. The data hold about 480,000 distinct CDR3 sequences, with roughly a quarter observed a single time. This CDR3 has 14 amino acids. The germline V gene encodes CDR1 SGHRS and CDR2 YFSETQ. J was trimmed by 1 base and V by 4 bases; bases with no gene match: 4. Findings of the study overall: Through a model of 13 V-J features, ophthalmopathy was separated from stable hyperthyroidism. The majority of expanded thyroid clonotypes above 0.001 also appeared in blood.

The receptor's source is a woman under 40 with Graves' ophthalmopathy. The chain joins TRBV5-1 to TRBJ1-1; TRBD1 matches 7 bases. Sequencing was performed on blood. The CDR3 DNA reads TGCGCCAGCAGCGTGGGACAGAGGAACACTGAAGCTTTCTTT. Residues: CASSVGQRNTEAFF.